The TCR beta chain described here comes from a study of shared clonotypes between healthy human individuals. Study overall: Used for every donor were three CD4 naive, three CD4 memory, two CD8 naive and one CD8 memory plate.

Some clones are missing from TCRdb's copy, which holds only in-frame ones; the method was immunoSEQ multiplex PCR. The table has a few million clones, around nine tenths seen once. The CDR3 runs to 15 residues. The germline CDR1 and CDR2 sequences are SEHNR and FQNEAQ (reference sequence). Trimming removed 4 bases from V and 2 bases from J, with 13 bases in between. This clonotype was obtained from a man aged 18 to 30 in good health. Material for sequencing was naive CD4+ T cells sorted from blood. Documented subset: CD45RA+ positively selected. This rearrangement joins TRBV7-9 to TRBJ2-3; possibly TRBD1 for D (5 bases). In nucleotides, the CDR3 is TGTGCCAGCAGCTCATCCAGGGCGCCCACAGATACGCAGTATTTT. Residues: CASSSSRAPTDTQYF. The variable domain in full, completed from reference TRBV7-9 and TRBJ2-3, reads DTGVSQNPRHKITKRGQNVTFRCDPISEHNRLYWYRQTLGQGPEFLTYFQNEAQLEKSRLLSDRFSAERPKGSFSTLEIQRTEQGDSAMYLCASSSSRAPTDTQYFGPGTRLTVL.